The sequence of this TCR beta chain was determined in a study of shared clonotypes between healthy human individuals. Study as a whole: There were three CD4 naive, three CD4 memory, two CD8 naive and one CD8 memory plates per donor.

The junction had 3 bases not matched to a gene; V was cut back by 6 bases and J by 0 bases. The CDR3 covers 14 residues. Germline V lookup: CDR1 PRHDT, CDR2 FYEKMQ (reference sequence). This clone has only one observation. The table came from immunoSEQ multiplex PCR; TCRdb's copy has only in-frame clones and leaves some out. Found here are around 700,000 clones, 73% of them singletons; the top ten hold around 1.8%. The chain links TRBV13 to TRBJ2-7; 9 nucleotides agree with TRBD2. The sequencing input was memory CD4+ T cells sorted from blood. Subset here: CD45RA-negative fraction. The receptor comes from a woman between 25 and 40 years old in good health. The CDR3 nucleotides read TGTGCCAGCAGACGAGCGGGAGGCTCCTACGAGCAGTACTTC. Translating gives CASRRAGGSYEQYF.